These 4 T cell receptor beta chains were all obtained from the same sample, sequenced in a study of blood T cell repertoires in COVID-19. The protocol was immunoSEQ multiplex PCR, while the TCRdb copy is restricted to in-frame clones and leaves out a portion. This sample has roughly 250,000 clones, with 70% to 90% found just once. The sample taken for sequencing was PBMCs or T cells enriched from blood (not recorded which). The receptors originated from a woman under 40 who had recovered from COVID-19.

The rearrangement links TRBV19 to TRBJ2-1, with no clear D. CDR3 length: 15 residues. V was clipped by 8 bases and J by 1 base, with 15 bases between them. Germline V gene data show CDR1 as LNHDA and CDR2 as SQIVND (reference sequence). CDR3 residues: CASRELTGSYNEQFF. CDR3 DNA: TGTGCCAGTCGTGAGTTAACCGGGTCCTACAATGAGCAGTTCTTC.

To note about this clone: One end of the junction fails to match germline, which may point to a read error. Written as DNA, the CDR3 is TGTGCCAGGAGTTCCCGTAGGGGGCGATCCTACGAGCAGTACTTC. This translates into CARSSRRGRSYEQYF. This chain connects TRBV6-5 to TRBJ2-7; 7 bases line up with TRBD1. CDR1 and CDR2 (germline): MNHEY, SVGAGI. The CDR3 contains 15 residues.

The chain links TRBV13 to TRBJ1-6; 7 bases line up with TRBD1. Germline assignment: CDR1 PRHDT and CDR2 FYEKMQ (reference sequence). After removal of 5 bases from V and 9 bases from J, the junction contained 25 bases not matched to a gene. The CDR3 sequence is 20 residues long. CDR3 residues: CASSPAPRQGLMDNASPLHF. DNA for the CDR3: TGTGCCAGCAGCCCCGCCCCTCGACAGGGACTCATGGATAATGCTTCACCCCTCCACTTT.

This chain joins TRBV29-1 and TRBJ2-5; 7 nucleotides align to TRBD1. The CDR3 runs 13 residues. With 4 bases clipped from V and 4 bases from J, the junction kept 6 bases outside the gene matches. Germline CDR1 SQVTM, CDR2 ANQGSEA. Here the CDR3 reads CSVGGRGRETQYF. As DNA, the CDR3 is TGCAGCGTTGGAGGAAGGGGGCGAGAGACCCAGTACTTC. The full variable domain, with the rest looked up from reference TRBV29-1 and TRBJ2-5, is SAVISQKPSRDICQRGTSLTIQCQVDSQVTMMFWYRQQPGQSLTLIATANQGSEATYESGFVIDKFPISRPNLTFSTLTVSNMSPEDSSIYLCSVGGRGRETQYFGPGTRLLVL.